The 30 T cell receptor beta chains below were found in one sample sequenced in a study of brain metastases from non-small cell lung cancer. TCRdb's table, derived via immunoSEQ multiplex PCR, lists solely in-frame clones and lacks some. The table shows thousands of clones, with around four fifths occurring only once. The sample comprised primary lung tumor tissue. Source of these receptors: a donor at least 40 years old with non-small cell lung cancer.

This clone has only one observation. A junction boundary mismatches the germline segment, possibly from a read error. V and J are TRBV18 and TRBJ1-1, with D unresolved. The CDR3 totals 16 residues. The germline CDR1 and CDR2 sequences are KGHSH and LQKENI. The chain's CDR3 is CASSPLPPSLNTETFF. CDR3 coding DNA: TGTGCCAGCTCACCTCTACCCCCCAGCTTGAACACTGAAACTTTCTTT.

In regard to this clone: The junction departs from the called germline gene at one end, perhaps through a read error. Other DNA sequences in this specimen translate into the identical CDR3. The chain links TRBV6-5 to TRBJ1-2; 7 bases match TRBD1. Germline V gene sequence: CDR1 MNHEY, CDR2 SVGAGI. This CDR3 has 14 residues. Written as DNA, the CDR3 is TGTGCTAGCAGCCGATTGGGACAGCCATATGGCTACACCTTC. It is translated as CASSRLGQPYGYTF.

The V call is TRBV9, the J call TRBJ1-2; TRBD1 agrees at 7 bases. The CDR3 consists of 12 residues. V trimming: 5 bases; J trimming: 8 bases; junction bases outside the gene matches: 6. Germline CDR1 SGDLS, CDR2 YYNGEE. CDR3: CASSAGGTGYTF. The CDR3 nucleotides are TGTGCCAGCAGTGCAGGGGGGACGGGCTACACCTTC.

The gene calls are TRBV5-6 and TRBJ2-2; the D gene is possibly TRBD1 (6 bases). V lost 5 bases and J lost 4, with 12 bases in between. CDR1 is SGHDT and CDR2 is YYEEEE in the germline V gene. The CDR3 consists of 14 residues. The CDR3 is CASSWGQITGELFF. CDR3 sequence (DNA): TGTGCCAGCAGTTGGGGACAAATCACCGGGGAGCTGTTTTTT.

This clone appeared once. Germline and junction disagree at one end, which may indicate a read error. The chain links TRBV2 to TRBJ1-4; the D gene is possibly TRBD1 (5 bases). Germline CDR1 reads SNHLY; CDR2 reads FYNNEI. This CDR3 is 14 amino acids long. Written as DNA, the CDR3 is TGTGCCAGTAGTGCCGGGCTTCAACTAGGGGAACTGTTTTTT. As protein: CASSAGLQLGELFF. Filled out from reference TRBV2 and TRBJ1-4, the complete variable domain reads EPEVTQTPSHQVTQMGQEVILRCVPISNHLYFYWYRQILGQKVEFLVSFYNNEISEKSEIFDDQFSVERPDGSNFTLKIRSTKLEDSAMYFCASSAGLQLGELFFGSGTQLSVL.

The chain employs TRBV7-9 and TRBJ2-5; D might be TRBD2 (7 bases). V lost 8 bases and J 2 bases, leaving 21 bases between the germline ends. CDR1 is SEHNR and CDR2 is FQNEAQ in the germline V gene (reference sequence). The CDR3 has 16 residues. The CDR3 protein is CASSPVWAGAQETQYF. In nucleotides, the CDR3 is TGTGCCAGCTCCCCCGTTTGGGCGGGGGCACAAGAGACCCAGTACTTC.

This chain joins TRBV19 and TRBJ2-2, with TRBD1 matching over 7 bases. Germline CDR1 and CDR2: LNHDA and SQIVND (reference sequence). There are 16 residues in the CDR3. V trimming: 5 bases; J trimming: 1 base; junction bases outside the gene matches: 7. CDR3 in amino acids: CASSFDRALNTGELFF. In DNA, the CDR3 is TGTGCCAGTAGTTTCGACAGGGCTTTGAACACCGGGGAGCTGTTTTTT.

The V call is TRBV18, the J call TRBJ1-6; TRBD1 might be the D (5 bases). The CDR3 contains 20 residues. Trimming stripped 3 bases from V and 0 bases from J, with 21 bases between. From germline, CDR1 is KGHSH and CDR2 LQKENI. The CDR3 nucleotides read TGTGCCAGCTCACCGCAAGCAGGGAAATGGGGTAGCTCCTATAATTCACCCCTCCACTTT. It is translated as CASSPQAGKWGSSYNSPLHF.

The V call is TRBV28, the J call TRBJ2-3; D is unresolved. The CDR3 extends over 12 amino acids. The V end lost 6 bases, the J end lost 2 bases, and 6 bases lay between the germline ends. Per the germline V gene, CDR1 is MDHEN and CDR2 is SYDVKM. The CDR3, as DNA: TGTGCCAGCAGCCACGACACAGATACGCAGTATTTT. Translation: CASSHDTDTQYF.

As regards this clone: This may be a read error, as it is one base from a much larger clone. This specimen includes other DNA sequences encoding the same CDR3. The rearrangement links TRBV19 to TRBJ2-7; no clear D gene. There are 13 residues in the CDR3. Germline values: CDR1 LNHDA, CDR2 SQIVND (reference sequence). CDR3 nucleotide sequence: TGTGCTAGTAGTATGGGCCAGCCCTACGAGCAGTACTTC. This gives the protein CASSMGQPYEQYF. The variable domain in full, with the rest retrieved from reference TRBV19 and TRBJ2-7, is DGGITQSPKYLFRKEGQNVTLSCEQNLNHDAMYWYRQDPGQGLRLIYYSQIVNDFQKGDIAEGYSVSREKKESFPLTVTSAQKNPTAFYLCASSMGQPYEQYFGPGTRLTVT.

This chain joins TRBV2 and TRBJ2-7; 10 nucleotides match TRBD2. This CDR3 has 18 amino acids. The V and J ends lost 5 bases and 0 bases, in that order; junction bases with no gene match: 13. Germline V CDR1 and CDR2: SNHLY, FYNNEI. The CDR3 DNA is TGTGCCAGCAGTCTTATGACTAGCGGGCCCTCAAGCTCCTACGAGCAGTACTTC. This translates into CASSLMTSGPSSSYEQYF.

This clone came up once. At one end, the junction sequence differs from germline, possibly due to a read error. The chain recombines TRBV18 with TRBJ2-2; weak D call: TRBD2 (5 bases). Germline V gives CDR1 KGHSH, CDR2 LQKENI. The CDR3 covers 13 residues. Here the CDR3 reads CASSPLETGELFF. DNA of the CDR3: TGTGCCAGCTCACCACTGGAAACCGGGGAGCTATTTTTT. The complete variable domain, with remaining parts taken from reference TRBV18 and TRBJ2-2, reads NAGVMQNPRHLVRRRGQEARLRCSPMKGHSHVYWYRQLPEEGLKFMVYLQKENIIDESGMPKERFSAEFPKEGPSILRIQQVVRGDSAAYFCASSPLETGELFFGEGSRLTVL.

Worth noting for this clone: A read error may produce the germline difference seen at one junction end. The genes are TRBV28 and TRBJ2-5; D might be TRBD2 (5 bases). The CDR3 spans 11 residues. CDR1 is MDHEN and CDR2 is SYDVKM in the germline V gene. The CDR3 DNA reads TGTGCCAGCAGTCCAAGGGAGATCCAGTACTTC. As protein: CASSPREIQYF. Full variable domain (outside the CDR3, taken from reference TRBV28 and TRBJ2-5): DVKVTQSSRYLVKRTGEKVFLECVQDMDHENMFWYRQDPGLGLRLIYFSYDVKMKEKGDIPEGYSVSREKKERFSLILESASTNQTSMYLCASSPREIQYFGPGTRLLVL.

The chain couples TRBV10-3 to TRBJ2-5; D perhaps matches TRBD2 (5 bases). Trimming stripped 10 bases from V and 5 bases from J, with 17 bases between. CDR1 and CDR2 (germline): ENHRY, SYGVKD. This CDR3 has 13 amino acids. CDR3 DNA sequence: TGTGCCACTAGGGCCGGGGATGGGGAGACCCAGTACTTC. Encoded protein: CATRAGDGETQYF.

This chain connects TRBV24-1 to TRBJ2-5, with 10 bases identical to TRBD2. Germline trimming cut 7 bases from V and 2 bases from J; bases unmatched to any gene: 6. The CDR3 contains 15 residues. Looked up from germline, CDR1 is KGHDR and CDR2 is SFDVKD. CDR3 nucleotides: TGTGCCACCAGCTGGAGCGGGGGGGAACAAGAGACCCAGTACTTC. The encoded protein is CATSWSGGEQETQYF.

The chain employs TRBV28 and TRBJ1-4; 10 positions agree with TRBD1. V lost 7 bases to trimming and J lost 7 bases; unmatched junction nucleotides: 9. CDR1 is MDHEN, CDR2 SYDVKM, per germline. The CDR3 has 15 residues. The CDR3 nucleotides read TGTGCCAGCACGCTCTCCGGGACAGGGGTTGAAAAACTGTTTTTT. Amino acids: CASTLSGTGVEKLFF.

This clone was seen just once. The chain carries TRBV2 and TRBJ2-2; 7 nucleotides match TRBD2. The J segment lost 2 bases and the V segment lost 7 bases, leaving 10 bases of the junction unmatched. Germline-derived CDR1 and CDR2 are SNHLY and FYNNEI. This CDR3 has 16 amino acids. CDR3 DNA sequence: TGTGCCAGCACCGTCTCTAGCGGACGAAACACCGGGGAGCTGTTTTTT. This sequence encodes CASTVSSGRNTGELFF.

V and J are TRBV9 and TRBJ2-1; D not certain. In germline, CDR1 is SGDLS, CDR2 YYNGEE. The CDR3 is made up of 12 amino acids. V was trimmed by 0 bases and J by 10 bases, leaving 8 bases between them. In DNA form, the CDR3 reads TGTGCCAGCAGCGTAGGCGCGAGCGAGCAGTTCTTC. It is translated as CASSVGASEQFF. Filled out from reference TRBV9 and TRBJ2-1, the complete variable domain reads DSGVTQTPKHLITATGQRVTLRCSPRSGDLSVYWYQQSLDQGLQFLIQYYNGEERAKGNILERFSAQQFPDLHSELNLSSLELGDSALYFCASSVGASEQFFGPGTRLTVL.

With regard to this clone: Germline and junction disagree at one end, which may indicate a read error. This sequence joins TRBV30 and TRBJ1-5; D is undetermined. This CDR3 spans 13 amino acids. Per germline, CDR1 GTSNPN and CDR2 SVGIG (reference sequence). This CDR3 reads CAWSPLSNQLQHF. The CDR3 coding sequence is TGTGCCTGGAGCCCCTTGAGCAATCAGCTCCAGCATTTT.

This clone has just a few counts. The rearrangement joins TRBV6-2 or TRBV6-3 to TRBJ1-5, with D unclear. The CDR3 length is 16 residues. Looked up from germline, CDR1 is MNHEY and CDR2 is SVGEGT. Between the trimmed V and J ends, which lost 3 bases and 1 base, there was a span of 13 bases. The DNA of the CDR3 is TGTGCCAGCAGTTATAATTACCCGGAAAGCAATCAGCCCCAGCATTTT. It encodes CASSYNYPESNQPQHF.

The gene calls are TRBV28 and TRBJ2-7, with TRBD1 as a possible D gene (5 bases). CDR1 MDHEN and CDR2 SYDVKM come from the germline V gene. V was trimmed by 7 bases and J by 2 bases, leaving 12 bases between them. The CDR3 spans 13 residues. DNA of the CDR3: TGTGCCAGCACCCAGGGAAACGCCTACGAGCAGTACTTC. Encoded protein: CASTQGNAYEQYF.

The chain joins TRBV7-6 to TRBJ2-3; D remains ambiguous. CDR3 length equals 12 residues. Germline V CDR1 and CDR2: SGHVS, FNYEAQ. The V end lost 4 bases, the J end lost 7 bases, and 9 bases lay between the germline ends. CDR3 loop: CASSSLSYTQYF. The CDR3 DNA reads TGTGCCAGCAGCTCTCTAAGCTATACGCAGTATTTT.

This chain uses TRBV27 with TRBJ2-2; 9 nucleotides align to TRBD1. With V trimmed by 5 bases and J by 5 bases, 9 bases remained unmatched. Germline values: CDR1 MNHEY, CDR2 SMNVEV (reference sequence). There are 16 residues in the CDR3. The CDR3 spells CASSRSGTGRTGELFF. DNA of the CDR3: TGTGCCAGCAGTAGGTCCGGGACAGGGAGGACCGGGGAGCTGTTTTTT.

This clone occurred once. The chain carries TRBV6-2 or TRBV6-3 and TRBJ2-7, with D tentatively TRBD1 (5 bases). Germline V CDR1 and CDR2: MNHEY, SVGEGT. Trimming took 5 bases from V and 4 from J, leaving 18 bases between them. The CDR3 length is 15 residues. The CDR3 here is CASSIGDLRRYEQYF. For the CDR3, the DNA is TGTGCCAGCAGTATAGGGGATTTACGGCGTTACGAGCAGTACTTC.

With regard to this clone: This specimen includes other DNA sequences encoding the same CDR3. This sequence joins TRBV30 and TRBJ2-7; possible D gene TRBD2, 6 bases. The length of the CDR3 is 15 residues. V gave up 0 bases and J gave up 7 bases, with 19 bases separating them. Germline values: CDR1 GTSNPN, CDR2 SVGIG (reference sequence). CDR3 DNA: TGTGCCTGGAGTGTGGGCGGGGCAGGGATCTATGAGCAGTACTTC. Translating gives CAWSVGGAGIYEQYF.

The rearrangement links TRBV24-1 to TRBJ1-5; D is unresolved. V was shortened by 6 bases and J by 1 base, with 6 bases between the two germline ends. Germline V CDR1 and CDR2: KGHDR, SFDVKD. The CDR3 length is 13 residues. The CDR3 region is CATSRGSNQPQHF. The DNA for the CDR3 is TGTGCCACCAGTAGAGGAAGCAATCAGCCCCAGCATTTT.

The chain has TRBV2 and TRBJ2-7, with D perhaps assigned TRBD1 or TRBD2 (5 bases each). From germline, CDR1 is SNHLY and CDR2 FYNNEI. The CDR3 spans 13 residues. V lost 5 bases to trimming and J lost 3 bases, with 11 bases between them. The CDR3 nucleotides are TGTGCCAGCAGTTGGGACCGCGGCTACGAGCAGTACTTC. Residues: CASSWDRGYEQYF.

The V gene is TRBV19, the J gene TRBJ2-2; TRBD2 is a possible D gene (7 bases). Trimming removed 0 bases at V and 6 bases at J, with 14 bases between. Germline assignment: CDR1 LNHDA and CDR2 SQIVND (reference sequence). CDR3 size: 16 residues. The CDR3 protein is CASSIDQGGGSGELFF. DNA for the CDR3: TGTGCCAGTAGTATAGATCAAGGGGGAGGGTCCGGGGAGCTGTTTTTT. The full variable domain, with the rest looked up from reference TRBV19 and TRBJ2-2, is DGGITQSPKYLFRKEGQNVTLSCEQNLNHDAMYWYRQDPGQGLRLIYYSQIVNDFQKGDIAEGYSVSREKKESFPLTVTSAQKNPTAFYLCASSIDQGGGSGELFFGEGSRLTVL.

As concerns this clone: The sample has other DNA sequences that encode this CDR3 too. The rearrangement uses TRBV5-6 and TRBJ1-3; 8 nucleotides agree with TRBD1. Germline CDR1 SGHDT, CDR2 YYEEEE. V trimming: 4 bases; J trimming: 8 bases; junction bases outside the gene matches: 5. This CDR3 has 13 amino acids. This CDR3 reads CASSADRADTIYF. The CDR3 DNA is TGTGCCAGCAGCGCGGACAGGGCGGACACCATATATTTT.

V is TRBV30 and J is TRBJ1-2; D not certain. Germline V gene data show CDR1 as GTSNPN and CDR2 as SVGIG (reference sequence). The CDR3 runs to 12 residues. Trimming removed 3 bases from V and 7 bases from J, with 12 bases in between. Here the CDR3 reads CAWRTQRFGYTF. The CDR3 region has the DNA TGTGCCTGGAGGACCCAAAGGTTTGGCTACACCTTC.